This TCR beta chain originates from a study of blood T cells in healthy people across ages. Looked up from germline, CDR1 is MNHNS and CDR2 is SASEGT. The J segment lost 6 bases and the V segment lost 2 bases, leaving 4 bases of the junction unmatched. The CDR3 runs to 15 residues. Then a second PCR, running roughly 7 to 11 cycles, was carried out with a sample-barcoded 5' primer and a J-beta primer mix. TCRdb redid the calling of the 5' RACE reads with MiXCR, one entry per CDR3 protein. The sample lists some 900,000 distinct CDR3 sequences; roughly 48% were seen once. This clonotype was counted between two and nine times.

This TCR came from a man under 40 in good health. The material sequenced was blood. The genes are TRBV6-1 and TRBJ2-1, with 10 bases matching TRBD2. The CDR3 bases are TGTGCCAGCAGTGAATTAGCGGGGGGTTCCAATGAGCAGTTCTTC. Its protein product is CASSELAGGSNEQFF.